This T cell receptor (beta chain) was sequenced for a study of blood T cells in healthy people across ages. There are 16 residues in the CDR3. V lost 0 bases, J lost 8 bases, and 16 bases lay in between. From germline, CDR1 is SGHTA and CDR2 FQGNSA. Overall study results and limits: Observed TCR beta diversity per million T cells went down as age went up. This fall followed a roughly linear course with age.

With a J-beta primer mix and a sample-barcoded 5' primer, a second PCR ran roughly 6 to 11 cycles. Every cDNA molecule carried a tag from a template-switch adaptor bearing 12 random nucleotides. Sequencing yielded, for each sample, at least 3 million paired-end reads carrying CDR3. In TCRdb, the 5' RACE reads were re-called with MiXCR into one record per CDR3 protein. The profile shows hundreds of thousands of distinct CDR3 sequences, around three fifths of them singletons. This clonotype was seen more than once but under ten times. Its antigen is undetermined. The rearrangement joins TRBV7-2 to TRBJ2-2; TRBD2 might be the D (5 bases). The source material was blood. This TCR derives from a man aged 55 to 70 in good health. DNA for the CDR3: TGTGCCAGCAGCTTAGCCTCCACTAGTATCCCTGGGGAGCTGTTTTTT. It yields the protein CASSLASTSIPGELFF.